This T cell receptor beta chain stems from a study of PD-1 blockade in mismatch repair-deficient tumors. The method was immunoSEQ multiplex PCR; TCRdb's version includes in-frame clones alone and lacks a portion of them. Of 40,000 to 60,000 clones detected, around four fifths appear once; the ten largest clones hold about 3.1%. The germline V gene encodes CDR1 SQVTM and CDR2 ANQGSEA. Trimming took 5 bases from V and 1 from J, leaving 15 bases between them. The CDR3 runs to 15 residues. The TCR was taken from an adult with mismatch repair-deficient cancer. The sample here was peripheral blood, taken 4 weeks after starting pembrolizumab. The chain couples TRBV29-1 to TRBJ1-3; no clear D gene. The CDR3 here is CSVSFWRESGNTIYF. DNA of the CDR3: TGCAGCGTTTCATTTTGGCGCGAGTCTGGAAACACCATATATTTT.